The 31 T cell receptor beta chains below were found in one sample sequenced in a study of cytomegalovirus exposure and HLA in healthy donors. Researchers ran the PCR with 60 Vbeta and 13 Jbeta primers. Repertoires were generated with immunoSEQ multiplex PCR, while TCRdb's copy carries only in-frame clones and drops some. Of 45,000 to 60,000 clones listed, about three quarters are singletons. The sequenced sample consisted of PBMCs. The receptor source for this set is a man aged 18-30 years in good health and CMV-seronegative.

The CDR3 loop is CASSVGTGNYGYTF. The CDR3 DNA follows: TGTGCCAGCAGCGTGGGGACAGGGAACTATGGCTACACCTTC. The J gene is TRBJ1-2, the V gene TRBV9; the match to TRBD1 covers 9 bases. Trimming cost V 2 bases and J 2 bases; bases outside gene matches: 1. There are 14 residues in the CDR3. Looked up from germline, CDR1 is SGDLS and CDR2 is YYNGEE.

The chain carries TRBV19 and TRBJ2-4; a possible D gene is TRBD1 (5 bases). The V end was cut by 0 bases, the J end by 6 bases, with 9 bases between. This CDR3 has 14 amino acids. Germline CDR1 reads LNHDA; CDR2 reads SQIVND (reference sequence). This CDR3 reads CASSIEGVGNIQYF. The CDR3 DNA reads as TGTGCCAGTAGTATAGAAGGGGTGGGAAACATTCAGTACTTC.

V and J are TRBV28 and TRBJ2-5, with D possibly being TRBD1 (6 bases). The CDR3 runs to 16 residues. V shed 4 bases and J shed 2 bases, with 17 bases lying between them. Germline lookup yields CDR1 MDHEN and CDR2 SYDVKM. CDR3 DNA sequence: TGTGCCAGCAGTTACACTACGGGACAAGGTCAAGAGACCCAGTACTTC. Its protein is CASSYTTGQGQETQYF.

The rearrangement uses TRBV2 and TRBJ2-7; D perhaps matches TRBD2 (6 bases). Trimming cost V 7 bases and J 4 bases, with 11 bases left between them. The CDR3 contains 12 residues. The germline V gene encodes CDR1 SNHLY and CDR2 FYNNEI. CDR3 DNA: TGTGCCAGCAAAGCACTAGCTTACGAGCAGTACTTC. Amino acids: CASKALAYEQYF.

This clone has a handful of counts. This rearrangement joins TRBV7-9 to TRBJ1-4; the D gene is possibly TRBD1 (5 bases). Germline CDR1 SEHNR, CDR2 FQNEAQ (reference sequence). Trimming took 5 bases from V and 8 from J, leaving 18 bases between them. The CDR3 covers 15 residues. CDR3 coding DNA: TGTGCCAGCAGCCTCCCCTTCGGGGGATACGAAAAACTGTTTTTT. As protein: CASSLPFGGYEKLFF.

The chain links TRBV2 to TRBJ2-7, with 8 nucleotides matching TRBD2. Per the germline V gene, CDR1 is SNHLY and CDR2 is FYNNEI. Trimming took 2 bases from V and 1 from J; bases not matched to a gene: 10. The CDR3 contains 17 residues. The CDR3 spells CASSESLKRESSYEQYF. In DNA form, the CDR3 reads TGTGCCAGCAGTGAAAGTCTAAAGCGGGAGAGTTCCTACGAGCAGTACTTC.

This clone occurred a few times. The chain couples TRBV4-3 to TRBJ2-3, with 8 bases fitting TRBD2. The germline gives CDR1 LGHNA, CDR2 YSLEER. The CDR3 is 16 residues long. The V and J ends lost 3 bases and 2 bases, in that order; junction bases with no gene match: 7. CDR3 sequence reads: CASSQWVAGSTDTQYF. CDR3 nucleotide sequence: TGCGCCAGCAGCCAGTGGGTAGCGGGGTCCACAGATACGCAGTATTTT.

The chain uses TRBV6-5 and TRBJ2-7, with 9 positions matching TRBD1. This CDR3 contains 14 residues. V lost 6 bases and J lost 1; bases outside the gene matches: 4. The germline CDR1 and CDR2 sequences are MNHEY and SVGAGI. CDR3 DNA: TGTGCCAGCAGCAGAGGGACAGGGTCCTACGAGCAGTACTTC. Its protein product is CASSRGTGSYEQYF.

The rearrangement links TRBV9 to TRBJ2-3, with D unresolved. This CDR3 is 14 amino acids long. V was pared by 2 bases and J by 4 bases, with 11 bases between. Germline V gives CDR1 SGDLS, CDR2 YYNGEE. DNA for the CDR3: TGTGCCAGCAGCGTCAGAGGTGGCGCAGATACGCAGTATTTT. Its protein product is CASSVRGGADTQYF.

CDR3 sequence: CASIQPGGGSSEQFF. CDR3 DNA sequence: TGTGCCAGCATCCAGCCGGGGGGAGGAAGCAGTGAGCAGTTCTTC. The chain joins TRBV6-5 to TRBJ2-1, with 7 bases lining up with TRBD2. Unmatched junction bases numbered 15, after V lost 7 bases and J lost 9 bases. Germline CDR1 reads MNHEY; CDR2 reads SVGAGI. CDR3 size: 15 residues.

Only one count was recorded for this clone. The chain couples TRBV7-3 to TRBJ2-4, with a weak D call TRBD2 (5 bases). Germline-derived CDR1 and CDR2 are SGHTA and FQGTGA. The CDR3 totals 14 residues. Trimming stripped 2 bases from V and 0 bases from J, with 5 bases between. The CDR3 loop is CASSLREAKNIQYF. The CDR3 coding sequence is TGTGCCAGCAGCTTACGGGAAGCCAAAAACATTCAGTACTTC.

CDR3 nucleotides: TGTGCCATCAGTGACTCCGAGCTCGGGACAGAGTACTTC. Protein product: CAISDSELGTEYF. The chain joins TRBV10-3 to TRBJ2-5; 7 bases agree with TRBD1. V shed 3 bases, J shed 12 bases, and the junction held 10 bases outside the gene matches. The CDR3 covers 13 residues. Germline V gene sequence: CDR1 ENHRY, CDR2 SYGVKD.

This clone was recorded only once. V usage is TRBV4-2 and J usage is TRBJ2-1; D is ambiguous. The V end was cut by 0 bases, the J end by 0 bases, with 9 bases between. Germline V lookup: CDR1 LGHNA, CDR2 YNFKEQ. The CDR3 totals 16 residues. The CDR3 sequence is CASSQDQANSYNEQFF. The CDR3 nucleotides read TGTGCCAGCAGCCAAGATCAGGCTAACTCCTACAATGAGCAGTTCTTC.

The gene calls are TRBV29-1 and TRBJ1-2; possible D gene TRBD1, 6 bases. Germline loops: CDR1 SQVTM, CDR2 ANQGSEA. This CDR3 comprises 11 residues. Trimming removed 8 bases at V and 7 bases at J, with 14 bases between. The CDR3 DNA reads TGCAGCCCCAGACAGGCCACTGGCTACACCTTC. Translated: CSPRQATGYTF.

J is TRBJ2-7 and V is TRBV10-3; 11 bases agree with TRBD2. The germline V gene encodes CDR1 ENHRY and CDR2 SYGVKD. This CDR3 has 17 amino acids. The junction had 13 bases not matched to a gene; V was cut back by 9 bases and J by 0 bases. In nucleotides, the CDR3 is TGTGCCATTCGACCCCGTTTAACTAGCGGGAGCTCCTACGAGCAGTACTTC. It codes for CAIRPRLTSGSSYEQYF.

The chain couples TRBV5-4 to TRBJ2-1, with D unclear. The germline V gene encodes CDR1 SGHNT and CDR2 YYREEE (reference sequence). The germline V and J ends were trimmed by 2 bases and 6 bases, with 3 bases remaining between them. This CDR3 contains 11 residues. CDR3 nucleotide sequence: TGTGCCAGCAGCTTTAGCAATGAGCAGTTCTTC. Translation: CASSFSNEQFF.

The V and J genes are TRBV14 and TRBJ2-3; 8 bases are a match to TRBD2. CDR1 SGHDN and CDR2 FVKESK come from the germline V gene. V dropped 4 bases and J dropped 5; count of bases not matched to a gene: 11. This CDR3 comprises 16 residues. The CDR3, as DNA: TGTGCCAGCAGCCTTCCCCCCGGACTAGCAAGAGATACGCAGTATTTT. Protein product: CASSLPPGLARDTQYF.

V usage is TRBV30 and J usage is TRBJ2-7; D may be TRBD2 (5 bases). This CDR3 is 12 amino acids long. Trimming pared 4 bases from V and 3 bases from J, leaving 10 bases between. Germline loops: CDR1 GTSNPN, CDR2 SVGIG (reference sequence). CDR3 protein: CAWIGERYEQYF. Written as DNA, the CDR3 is TGTGCCTGGATCGGGGAACGCTACGAGCAGTACTTC.

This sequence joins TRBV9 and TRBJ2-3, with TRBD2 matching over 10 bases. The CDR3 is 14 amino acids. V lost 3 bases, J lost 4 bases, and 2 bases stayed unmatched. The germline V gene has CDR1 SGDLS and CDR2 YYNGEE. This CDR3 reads CASSEGLASDTQYF. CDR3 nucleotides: TGTGCCAGCAGCGAGGGACTAGCGTCAGATACGCAGTATTTT.

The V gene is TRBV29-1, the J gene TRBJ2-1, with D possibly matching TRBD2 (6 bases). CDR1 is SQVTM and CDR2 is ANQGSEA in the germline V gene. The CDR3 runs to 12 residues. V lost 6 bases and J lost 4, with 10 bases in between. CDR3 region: CSVGSRYNEQFF. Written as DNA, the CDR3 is TGCAGCGTCGGGAGTAGATACAATGAGCAGTTCTTC.

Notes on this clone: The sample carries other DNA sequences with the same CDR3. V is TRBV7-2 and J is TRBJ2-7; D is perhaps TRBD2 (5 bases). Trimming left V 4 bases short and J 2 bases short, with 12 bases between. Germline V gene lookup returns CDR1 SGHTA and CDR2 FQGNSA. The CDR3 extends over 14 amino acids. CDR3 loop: CASSSKTGAYEQYF. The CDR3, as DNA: TGTGCCAGCAGCTCAAAGACCGGGGCCTACGAGCAGTACTTC. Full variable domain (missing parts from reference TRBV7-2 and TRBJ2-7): GAGVSQSPSNKVTEKGKDVELRCDPISGHTALYWYRQSLGQGLEFLIYFQGNSAPDKSGLPSDRFSAERTGGSVSTLTIQRTQQEDSAVYLCASSSKTGAYEQYFGPGTRLTVT.

CDR3 nucleotide sequence: TGTGCCAGCAGCAACGATGGGAGTGAAGCTTTCTTT. Translating it yields CASSNDGSEAFF. V is TRBV6-5 and J is TRBJ1-1; D is undetermined. V lost 6 bases to trimming and J lost 7 bases, with 12 bases between them. Germline V gene data show CDR1 as MNHEY and CDR2 as SVGAGI. The CDR3 has 12 residues.

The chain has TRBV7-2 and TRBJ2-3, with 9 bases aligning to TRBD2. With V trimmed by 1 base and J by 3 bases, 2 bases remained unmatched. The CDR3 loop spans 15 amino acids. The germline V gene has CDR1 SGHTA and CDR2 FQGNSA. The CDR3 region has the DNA TGTGCCAGCAGCTTAGGCCTAGCGGGGACAGATACGCAGTATTTT. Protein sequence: CASSLGLAGTDTQYF. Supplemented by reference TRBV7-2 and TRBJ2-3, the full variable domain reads GAGVSQSPSNKVTEKGKDVELRCDPISGHTALYWYRQSLGQGLEFLIYFQGNSAPDKSGLPSDRFSAERTGGSVSTLTIQRTQQEDSAVYLCASSLGLAGTDTQYFGPGTRLTVL.

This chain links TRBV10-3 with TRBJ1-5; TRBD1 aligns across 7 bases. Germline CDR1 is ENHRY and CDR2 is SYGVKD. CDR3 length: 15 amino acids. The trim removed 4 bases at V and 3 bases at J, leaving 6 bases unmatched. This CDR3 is CAISVGGQLNQPQHF. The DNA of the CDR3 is TGTGCCATCAGTGTTGGGGGACAGCTCAATCAGCCCCAGCATTTT.

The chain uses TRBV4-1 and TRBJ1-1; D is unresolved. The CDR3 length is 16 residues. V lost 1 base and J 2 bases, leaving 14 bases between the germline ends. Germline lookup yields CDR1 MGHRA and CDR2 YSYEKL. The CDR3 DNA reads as TGCGCCAGCAGCCAAGTCGGGAGTAAGGGCAACACTGAAGCTTTCTTT. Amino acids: CASSQVGSKGNTEAFF.

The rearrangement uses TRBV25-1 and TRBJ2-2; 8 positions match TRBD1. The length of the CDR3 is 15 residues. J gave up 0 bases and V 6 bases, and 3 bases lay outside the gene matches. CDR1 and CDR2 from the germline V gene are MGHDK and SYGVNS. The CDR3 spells CASSQGAPNTGELFF. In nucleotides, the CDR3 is TGTGCCAGCAGCCAGGGGGCGCCGAACACCGGGGAGCTGTTTTTT.

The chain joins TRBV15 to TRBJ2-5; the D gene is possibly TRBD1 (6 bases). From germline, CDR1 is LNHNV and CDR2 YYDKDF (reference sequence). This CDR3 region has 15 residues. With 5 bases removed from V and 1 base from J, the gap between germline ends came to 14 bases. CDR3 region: CATSETGLPQETQYF. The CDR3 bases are TGTGCCACCAGCGAAACAGGGCTGCCCCAAGAGACCCAGTACTTC.

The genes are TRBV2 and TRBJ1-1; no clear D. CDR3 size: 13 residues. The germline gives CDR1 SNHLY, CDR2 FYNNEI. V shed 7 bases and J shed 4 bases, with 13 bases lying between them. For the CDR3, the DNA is TGTGCCAGCATTGAGGGCTTAAGCACTGAAGCTTTCTTT. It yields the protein CASIEGLSTEAFF. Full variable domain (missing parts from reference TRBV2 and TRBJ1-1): EPEVTQTPSHQVTQMGQEVILRCVPISNHLYFYWYRQILGQKVEFLVSFYNNEISEKSEIFDDQFSVERPDGSNFTLKIRSTKLEDSAMYFCASIEGLSTEAFFGQGTRLTVV.

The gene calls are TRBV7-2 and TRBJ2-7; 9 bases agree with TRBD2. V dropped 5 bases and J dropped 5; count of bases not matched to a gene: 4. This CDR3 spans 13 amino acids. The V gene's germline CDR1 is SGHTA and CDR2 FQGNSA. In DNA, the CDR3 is TGTGCCAGCAGCAGGGGACTAGCTGACGAGCAGTACTTC. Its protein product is CASSRGLADEQYF.

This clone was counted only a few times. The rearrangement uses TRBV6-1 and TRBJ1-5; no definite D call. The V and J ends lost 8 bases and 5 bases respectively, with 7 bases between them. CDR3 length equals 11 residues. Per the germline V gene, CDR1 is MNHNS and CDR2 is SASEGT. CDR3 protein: CASSRDQPQHF. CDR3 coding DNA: TGTGCCAGCTCCCGGGATCAGCCCCAGCATTTT.

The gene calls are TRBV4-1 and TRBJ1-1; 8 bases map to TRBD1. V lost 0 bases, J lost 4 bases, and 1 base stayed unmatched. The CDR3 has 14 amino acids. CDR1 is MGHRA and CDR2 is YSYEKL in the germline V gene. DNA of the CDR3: TGCGCCAGCAGCCAAGATACAGGGGGCACTGAAGCTTTCTTT. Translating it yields CASSQDTGGTEAFF.